What follows are 19 T cell receptor beta chains derived from one specimen sequenced in a study of spatial heterogeneity in lung cancer. TCRdb used MiXCR to reprocess the 5' RACE reads, holding one entry per CDR3 protein. Among about 22,000 distinct CDR3 sequences listed, approximately 5.8% were seen once. The time point is: sample taken at primary tumor resection. The sequencing here drew on PBMCs, taken at surgery. The source of these receptors is a male donor with early-stage non-small cell lung cancer.

This clonotype was counted ten times or more. This chain joins TRBV5-1 and TRBJ2-2; D possibly corresponds to TRBD1 (6 bases). The CDR3 covers 14 residues. V was trimmed by 4 bases and J by 3 bases, leaving 10 bases between them. The germline V gene encodes CDR1 SGHRS and CDR2 YFSETQ. The CDR3 reads CASSRDTYTGELFF. The CDR3 DNA sequence: TGCGCCAGCAGCCGGGACACCTACACCGGGGAGCTGTTTTTT.

This clonotype was found many times. This chain joins TRBV5-5 and TRBJ1-2; 7 bases fit TRBD1. This CDR3 has 13 amino acids. Germline lookup yields CDR1 SGHKS and CDR2 YYEKEE (reference sequence). V was pared by 6 bases and J by 7 bases, with 9 bases of the junction left unmatched. Here the CDR3 reads CASTVTGLGGYTF. CDR3 nucleotides: TGTGCCAGCACCGTGACAGGGCTGGGTGGCTACACCTTC.

This clonotype was seen a few times. The chain employs TRBV4-2 and TRBJ2-7; 10 bases map to TRBD2. The CDR3 is 15 amino acids. Germline values: CDR1 LGHNA, CDR2 YNFKEQ. V lost 4 bases and J lost 3; bases outside the gene matches: 6. The DNA for the CDR3 is TGTGCCAGCAGCCCCTCTAAGCGGGAGGGCTACGAGCAGTACTTC. Protein: CASSPSKREGYEQYF.

This clonotype was found many times. The chain joins TRBV6-2 or TRBV6-3 to TRBJ1-2; D call uncertain. V was shortened by 3 bases and J by 8 bases, with 19 bases between the two germline ends. This CDR3 comprises 15 residues. CDR1 is MNHEY, CDR2 SVGEGT, per germline. Here the CDR3 DNA reads TGTGCCAGCAGTTATACCGGTACTGCGCTTGGGGGCTACACCTTC. Translating it yields CASSYTGTALGGYTF.

There are many counts of this clonotype. This chain joins TRBV5-1 and TRBJ1-2; D may be TRBD1 (5 bases). Germline lookup yields CDR1 SGHRS and CDR2 YFSETQ. Trimming removed 4 bases from V and 8 bases from J, with 18 bases in between. This CDR3 has 14 residues. The CDR3 DNA sequence: TGCGCCAGCAGCATTCTGGGACCGCAGTGGGGCTACACCTTC. This translates into CASSILGPQWGYTF.

This clonotype has a count of ten or more. The V call is TRBV19, the J call TRBJ2-1; tentative D call: TRBD1 (5 bases). Deletions cut 3 bases from V and 7 bases from J, with 10 bases between. From germline, CDR1 is LNHDA and CDR2 SQIVND (reference sequence). This CDR3 is built from 13 residues. The CDR3 DNA sequence: TGTGCCAGTAGTATTAACAGGCTAAATGAGCAGTTCTTC. Translating gives CASSINRLNEQFF.

This clonotype is labeled as medium-sized. The rearrangement uses TRBV7-2 and TRBJ2-5; no reliable D call. The ends were cut back, 11 bases at V and 1 base at J, with 14 bases in the middle. Germline V gives CDR1 SGHTA, CDR2 FQGNSA. The CDR3 is 13 residues long. CDR3 nucleotide sequence: TGTGCCGCGGTCCAAGCCCCCCAAGAGACCCAGTACTTC. This sequence encodes CAAVQAPQETQYF.

This clonotype was observed at least ten times. V is TRBV20-1 and J is TRBJ1-3; 11 bases agree with TRBD1. Germline V gene sequence: CDR1 DFQATT, CDR2 SNEGSKA (reference sequence). The V segment lost 3 bases and the J segment 9 bases; nucleotides outside the gene matches: 10. The CDR3 extends over 15 amino acids. In DNA form, the CDR3 reads TGCAGTGCTAGTTTAGCGGGACAGGGGGTCGGCACCATATATTTT. Its protein product is CSASLAGQGVGTIYF.

This clonotype was found many times. The chain joins TRBV30 to TRBJ2-6; D gene ambiguous. Trimming removed 1 base from V and 0 bases from J, with 13 bases in between. From germline, CDR1 is GTSNPN and CDR2 SVGIG (reference sequence). CDR3 size: 17 residues. The CDR3 DNA follows: TGTGCCTGGAGTGGTAGTGGGGAATTCTCTGGGGCCAACGTCCTGACTTTC. Translation gives CAWSGSGEFSGANVLTF.

This clonotype has ten or more counts. The chain joins TRBV20-1 to TRBJ1-5; 8 bases agree with TRBD1. V was pared by 0 bases and J by 1 base, with 8 bases of the junction left unmatched. Germline lookup yields CDR1 DFQATT and CDR2 SNEGSKA (reference sequence). The CDR3 sequence is 17 residues long. CDR3 in DNA: TGCAGTGCTAGAGATCTTCAGGGGGCAAGGAGCAATCAGCCCCAGCATTTT. Translating gives CSARDLQGARSNQPQHF.

This clonotype was observed many times. The genes are TRBV7-9 and TRBJ2-7; D is uncertain. The V end was cut by 2 bases, the J end by 2 bases, with 10 bases between. CDR3 size: 14 residues. Looked up from germline, CDR1 is SEHNR and CDR2 is FQNEAQ (reference sequence). CDR3 in DNA: TGTGCCAGCAGCTTAAACCTGGGGACCTACGAGCAGTACTTC. Protein: CASSLNLGTYEQYF.

This clonotype was seen a few times. The V call is TRBV12-3 or TRBV12-4, the J call TRBJ1-5; TRBD1 is a possible D gene (5 bases). V lost 7 bases and J 6 bases, leaving 10 bases between the germline ends. The CDR3 covers 12 residues. The CDR3: CASTRRGQPQHF. The CDR3 DNA is TGTGCCAGCACGAGAAGGGGTCAGCCCCAGCATTTT.

This clonotype has ten or more counts. The chain joins TRBV27 to TRBJ2-7; 7 bases fit TRBD2. The CDR3 covers 17 residues. The germline V gene has CDR1 MNHEY and CDR2 SMNVEV (reference sequence). V dropped 5 bases and J dropped 0; count of bases not matched to a gene: 13. The CDR3 spells CASSPTRLAAFSYEQYF. CDR3 DNA sequence: TGTGCCAGCAGTCCGACAAGGCTAGCGGCATTCTCCTACGAGCAGTACTTC.

This rearrangement joins TRBV19 to TRBJ1-5, with unresolved D. Trimming shortened V by 6 bases and J by 4 bases, and 16 bases separated the two germline ends. The CDR3 runs to 15 residues. Germline CDR1 is LNHDA and CDR2 is SQIVND (reference sequence). The DNA for the CDR3 is TGTGCCAGTAGGACCTCCCCCCAGATTAATCAGCCCCAGCATTTT. It specifies CASRTSPQINQPQHF. Full variable domain (outside the CDR3, taken from reference TRBV19 and TRBJ1-5): DGGITQSPKYLFRKEGQNVTLSCEQNLNHDAMYWYRQDPGQGLRLIYYSQIVNDFQKGDIAEGYSVSREKKESFPLTVTSAQKNPTAFYLCASRTSPQINQPQHFGDGTRLSIL.

Ten or more counts support this clonotype. The rearrangement uses TRBV7-8 and TRBJ2-5; 7 bases fit TRBD2. V lost 5 bases to trimming and J lost 5 bases; unmatched junction nucleotides: 11. The length of the CDR3 is 15 residues. The germline V gene encodes CDR1 SGHVS and CDR2 FQNEAQ. CDR3 in DNA: TGTGCCAGCAGCCCCTGGGCGGGAGTGGAGGAGACCCAGTACTTC. It specifies CASSPWAGVEETQYF.

This clonotype was found a few times. J is TRBJ2-5 and V is TRBV6-2 or TRBV6-3; 7 nucleotides match TRBD1. The CDR3 runs to 15 residues. In germline, CDR1 is MNHEY, CDR2 SVGEGT. The junction had 13 bases not matched to a gene; V was cut back by 8 bases and J by 4 bases. CDR3 residues: CASAVRRTGIETQYF. CDR3 coding DNA: TGTGCCAGCGCCGTAAGACGGACAGGTATAGAGACCCAGTACTTC.

In its sample, this clonotype was seen a few times. This chain links TRBV14 with TRBJ2-5; D tentatively fits TRBD1 or TRBD2 (7 bases each). The V gene lost 5 bases and the J gene lost 4 bases, with 17 bases spanning the gap. The germline V gene has CDR1 SGHDN and CDR2 FVKESK. This CDR3 is built from 15 residues. The CDR3 here is CASSLRQGGGETQYF. As DNA, the CDR3 is TGTGCCAGCAGCTTACGACAGGGAGGGGGAGAGACCCAGTACTTC.

As to this clonotype: One base away lies a much larger clone, so this may be a sequencing read error. This rearrangement joins TRBV5-1 to TRBJ1-1; D perhaps matches TRBD1 (5 bases). The CDR3 runs 14 residues. The germline V gene encodes CDR1 SGHRS and CDR2 YFSETQ. The CDR3: CASSLTAGNTGAFF. The CDR3 bases are TGCGCCAGCAGCCTTACAGCAGGGAACACTGGAGCTTTCTTT.

J is TRBJ1-5 and V is TRBV6-2 or TRBV6-3; 11 nucleotides line up with TRBD1. V dropped 5 bases and J dropped 7; count of bases not matched to a gene: 4. The CDR3 is 14 residues long. Germline V gene data show CDR1 as MNHEY and CDR2 as SVGEGT. This CDR3 is CASSGQGAWQPQHF. The CDR3 region has the DNA TGTGCCAGCAGTGGACAGGGGGCCTGGCAGCCCCAGCATTTT.